Presented here are 5 T cell receptor beta chains from one specimen sequenced in a study of breast tumors, draining lymph nodes, adjacent tissues. Breast cancer patients provided tissue from their axillary draining lymph nodes. MiXCR, applied by TCRdb to the multiplex PCR reads, yields one record per CDR3 protein. The sample has about 300,000 distinct CDR3 sequences, about 33% seen once. The material sequenced was axillary lymph node tissue. The receptors shown here come from a female donor with breast cancer. Some clones in this sample may be carry-over from other donors' samples.

Many counts were recorded for this clonotype. This chain connects TRBV11-2 to TRBJ2-3; no clear D. This CDR3 has 12 amino acids. Trimming removed 0 bases from V and 7 bases from J, with 5 bases in between. Per the germline V gene, CDR1 is SGHAT and CDR2 is FQNNGV. The chain's CDR3 is CASSLDRNTQYF. CDR3 coding DNA: TGTGCCAGCAGCTTAGATAGGAATACGCAGTATTTT.

The sample holds many counts of this clonotype. The rearrangement uses TRBV2 and TRBJ2-5; D may be TRBD1 or TRBD2 (5 bases each). The germline V gene has CDR1 SNHLY and CDR2 FYNNEI. V was trimmed by 10 bases and J by 4 bases, leaving 19 bases between them. The CDR3 sequence is 14 residues long. This chain's CDR3 is CATSEGESRETQYF. Here the CDR3 DNA reads TGTGCCACCTCCGAAGGGGAGTCGAGAGAGACCCAGTACTTC. The variable domain in full, with the rest retrieved from reference TRBV2 and TRBJ2-5, is EPEVTQTPSHQVTQMGQEVILRCVPISNHLYFYWYRQILGQKVEFLVSFYNNEISEKSEIFDDQFSVERPDGSNFTLKIRSTKLEDSAMYFCATSEGESRETQYFGPGTRLLVL.

V is TRBV27 and J is TRBJ2-3; D not resolved. This CDR3 comprises 13 residues. Germline V CDR1 and CDR2: MNHEY, SMNVEV (reference sequence). V lost 8 bases, J lost 1 base, and 10 bases lay in between. The CDR3: CASLRWGTDTQYF. The CDR3 bases are TGTGCCAGCCTTAGGTGGGGCACAGATACGCAGTATTTT.

This clonotype was seen many times. This chain connects TRBV7-6 to TRBJ2-6, with D hard to call. The CDR3 length is 14 residues. Germline CDR1 reads SGHVS; CDR2 reads FNYEAQ. V lost 3 bases, J lost 3 bases, and 6 bases lay in between. CDR3 protein: CASSLVFGANVLTF. The CDR3 DNA follows: TGTGCCAGCAGCTTGGTGTTTGGGGCCAACGTCCTGACTTTC.

This clonotype has a count of ten or more. The V and J genes are TRBV20-1 and TRBJ1-5; D not resolved. Germline-derived CDR1 and CDR2 are DFQATT and SNEGSKA (reference sequence). The CDR3 runs to 15 residues. The CDR3 sequence: CSAYPALDSNQPQHF. The CDR3 DNA reads TGCAGCGCGTATCCGGCCCTCGATAGCAATCAGCCCCAGCATTTT.